Listed here are 7 T cell receptor beta chains from one sample, sequenced in a study of cytomegalovirus exposure and HLA in healthy donors. The PCR ran on 60 Vbeta and 13 Jbeta primers. Libraries were prepared by immunoSEQ multiplex PCR; TCRdb keeps only in-frame clonotypes and omits some of them. In the table there are about 180,000 clones, roughly 85% of which are singletons. The sequenced sample was PBMCs. The receptor set was obtained from a woman aged 40 to 50 in good health and CMV-seronegative.

The V call is TRBV21-1, the J call TRBJ2-7; the table's D call, TRBD1, was not checked against the DNA. TRBV21-1 is a recognized pseudogene. This CDR3 has 13 amino acids. CDR3 residues: CASSKGQTYEQYF. The CDR3, as DNA: TGTGCCAGCAGCAAGGGACAGACCTACGAGCAGTACTTC.

The chain combines TRBV10-2 with TRBJ2-7, with unresolved D. This CDR3 has 12 residues. Per germline, CDR1 WSHSY and CDR2 SAAADI. Trimming removed 8 bases from V and 3 bases from J, with 11 bases in between. The CDR3 sequence is CASGTEYYEQYF. DNA of the CDR3: TGCGCCAGCGGAACAGAGTACTACGAGCAGTACTTC.

This clone was seen a few times. The chain is built from TRBV6-5 and TRBJ1-1; 7 positions match TRBD1. Germline assignment: CDR1 MNHEY and CDR2 SVGAGI. The J segment lost 1 base and the V segment lost 8 bases, leaving 7 bases of the junction unmatched. This CDR3 comprises 14 residues. The CDR3 reads CASSYRDRNTEAFF. In DNA, the CDR3 is TGTGCCAGCTCATACAGGGACAGGAACACTGAAGCTTTCTTT.

This chain connects TRBV7-8 to TRBJ1-6, with 11 bases identical to TRBD1. CDR1 and CDR2 (germline): SGHVS, FQNEAQ. The V and J ends lost 5 bases and 6 bases, in that order; junction bases with no gene match: 3. The CDR3 sequence is 15 residues long. CDR3 in DNA: TGTGCCAGCAGCAGGACAGGGGGCTCTAATTCACCCCTCCACTTT. It codes for CASSRTGGSNSPLHF.

CDR3 in amino acids: CASSPYPGGAGYNEQFF. The DNA for the CDR3 is TGTGCCAGCAGCCCATACCCCGGAGGAGCGGGTTACAATGAGCAGTTCTTC. V usage is TRBV9 and J usage is TRBJ2-1; D possibly corresponds to TRBD2 (6 bases). The CDR3 runs 17 residues. V was pared by 4 bases and J by 4 bases, with 21 bases between. Germline loops: CDR1 SGDLS, CDR2 YYNGEE. The entire variable domain, with the rest obtained from reference TRBV9 and TRBJ2-1, is as follows: DSGVTQTPKHLITATGQRVTLRCSPRSGDLSVYWYQQSLDQGLQFLIQYYNGEERAKGNILERFSAQQFPDLHSELNLSSLELGDSALYFCASSPYPGGAGYNEQFFGPGTRLTVL.

The V and J genes are TRBV28 and TRBJ1-6, with D possibly being TRBD1 (5 bases). Germline V gene sequence: CDR1 MDHEN, CDR2 SYDVKM. V was clipped by 5 bases and J by 10 bases, with 9 bases between them. This CDR3 contains 12 residues. The CDR3 loop reads CASSQGGSPLHF. CDR3 DNA sequence: TGTGCCAGCAGTCAGGGAGGATCACCCCTCCACTTT.

J is TRBJ1-6 and V is TRBV28; 8 bases agree with TRBD1. The V and J ends lost 1 base and 10 bases, in that order; junction bases with no gene match: 3. The CDR3 length is 14 residues. CDR1 MDHEN and CDR2 SYDVKM come from the germline V gene. The CDR3, as DNA: TGTGCCAGCAGTTTATCCTGGGACAGGTCACCCCTCCACTTT. Protein: CASSLSWDRSPLHF.